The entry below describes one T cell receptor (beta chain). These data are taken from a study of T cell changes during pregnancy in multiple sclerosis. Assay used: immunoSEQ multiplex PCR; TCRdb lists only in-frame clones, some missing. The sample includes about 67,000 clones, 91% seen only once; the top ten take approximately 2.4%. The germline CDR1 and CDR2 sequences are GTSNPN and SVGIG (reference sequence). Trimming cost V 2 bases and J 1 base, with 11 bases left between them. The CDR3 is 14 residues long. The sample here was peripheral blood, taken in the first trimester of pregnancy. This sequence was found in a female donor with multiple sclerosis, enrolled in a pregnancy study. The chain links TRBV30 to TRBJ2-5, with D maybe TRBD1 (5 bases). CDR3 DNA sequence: TGTGCCTGGAGTAAGCAGGGCTTCCAAGAGACCCAGTACTTC. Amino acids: CAWSKQGFQETQYF.